This T cell receptor beta chain was observed in a study of patients and donors after allogeneic stem cell transplantation. TCRdb analysed the RT-PCR reads with MiXCR anew, one entry per CDR3 protein. Among approximately 200,000 distinct CDR3 sequences listed, around 14% were seen once. This clonotype was detected a few times. The CDR3 extends over 13 amino acids. Trimming took off 2 bases at V and 2 bases at J, with 7 bases between the two ends. Germline CDR1 MNHEY, CDR2 SMNVEV (reference sequence). The V call is TRBV27, the J call TRBJ2-7; D remains ambiguous. What was sequenced was blood, either unsorted or a sorted T cell fraction (not recorded which). The clonotype originates from a human donor who was either an allogeneic HSCT recipient or a stem cell or donor lymphocyte infusion donor (not recorded which). It is not recorded whose cells these are; they may come from a transplant donor. In DNA, the CDR3 is TGTGCCAGCAGTTTAAGGGTTACCTACGAGCAGTACTTC. Translation: CASSLRVTYEQYF.